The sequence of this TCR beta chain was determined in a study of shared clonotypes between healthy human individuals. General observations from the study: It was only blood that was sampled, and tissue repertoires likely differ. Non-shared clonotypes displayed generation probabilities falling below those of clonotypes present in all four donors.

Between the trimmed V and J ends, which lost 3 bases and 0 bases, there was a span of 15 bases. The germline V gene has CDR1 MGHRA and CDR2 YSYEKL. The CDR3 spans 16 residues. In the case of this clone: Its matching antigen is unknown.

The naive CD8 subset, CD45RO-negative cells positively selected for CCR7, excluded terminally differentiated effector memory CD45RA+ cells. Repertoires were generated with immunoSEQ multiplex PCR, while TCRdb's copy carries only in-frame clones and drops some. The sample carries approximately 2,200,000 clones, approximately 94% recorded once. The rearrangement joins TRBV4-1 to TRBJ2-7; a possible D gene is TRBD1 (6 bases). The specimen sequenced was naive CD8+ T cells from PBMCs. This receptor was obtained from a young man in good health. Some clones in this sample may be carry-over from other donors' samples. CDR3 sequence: CASSQSGQRSSYEQYF. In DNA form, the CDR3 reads TGCGCCAGCAGCCAGAGCGGACAGCGAAGCTCCTACGAGCAGTACTTC.